The following is a T cell receptor (beta chain) sequence with its context. Its antigen is unidentified. CDR3 length equals 15 residues. In germline, CDR1 is MGHRA, CDR2 YSYEKL. Trimming left V 1 base short and J 5 bases short, with 14 bases between. The sample is drawn from a study of beta chain features in type 1 diabetes. Study-wide background: Comparable age, gender and cell yields were observed in patients relative to healthy donors.

The investigators reverse transcribed all of the isolated RNA, so they sequenced expressed TCRB transcripts. The data were produced by immunoSEQ multiplex PCR, yet TCRdb's version contains in-frame clones alone and is incomplete. The table has roughly 400,000 clones, roughly a tenth seen once. Findings of the study overall: All four CD4+ subsets of Type 1 diabetes patients contained TCRB CDR3s that were moderately but significantly shorter.

The sequenced sample consisted of central memory CD4+ T cells from blood. The rearrangement uses TRBV4-1 and TRBJ2-5, with D unresolved. The TCR originated in a man younger than 45 with type 1 diabetes. CDR3 residues: CASSQGEMFVETQYF. The CDR3 bases are TGCGCCAGCAGCCAAGGGGAAATGTTCGTTGAGACCCAGTACTTC.